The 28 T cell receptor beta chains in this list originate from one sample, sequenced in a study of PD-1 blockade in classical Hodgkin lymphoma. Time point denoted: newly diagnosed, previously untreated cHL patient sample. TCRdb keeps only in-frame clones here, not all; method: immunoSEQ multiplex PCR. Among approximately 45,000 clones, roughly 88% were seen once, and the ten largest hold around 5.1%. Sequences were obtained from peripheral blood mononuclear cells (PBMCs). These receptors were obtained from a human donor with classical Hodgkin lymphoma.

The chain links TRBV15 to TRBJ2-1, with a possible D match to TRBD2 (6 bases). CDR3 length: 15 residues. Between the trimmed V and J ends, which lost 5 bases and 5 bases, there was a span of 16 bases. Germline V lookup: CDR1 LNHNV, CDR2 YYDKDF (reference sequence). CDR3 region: CATSLRPAGHNEQFF. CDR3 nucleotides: TGTGCCACCAGCCTCCGCCCGGCGGGACACAATGAGCAGTTCTTC. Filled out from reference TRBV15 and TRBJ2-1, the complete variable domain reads DAMVIQNPRYQVTQFGKPVTLSCSQTLNHNVMYWYQQKSSQAPKLLFHYYDKDFNNEADTPDNFQSRRPNTSFCFLDIRSPGLGDTAMYLCATSLRPAGHNEQFFGPGTRLTVL.

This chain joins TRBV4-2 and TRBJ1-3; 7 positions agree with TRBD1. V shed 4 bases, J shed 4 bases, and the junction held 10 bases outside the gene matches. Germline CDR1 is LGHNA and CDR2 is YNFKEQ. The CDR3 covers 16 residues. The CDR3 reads CASSLTGVRKGNTIYF. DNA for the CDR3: TGTGCCAGCAGCCTTACAGGGGTTCGAAAAGGAAACACCATATATTTT.

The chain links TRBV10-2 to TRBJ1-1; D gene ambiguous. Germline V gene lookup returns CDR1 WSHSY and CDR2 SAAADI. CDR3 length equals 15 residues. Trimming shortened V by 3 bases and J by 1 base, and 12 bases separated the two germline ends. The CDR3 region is CASSDPGVGNTEAFF. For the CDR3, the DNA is TGCGCCAGCAGTGACCCCGGGGTCGGGAACACTGAAGCTTTCTTT.

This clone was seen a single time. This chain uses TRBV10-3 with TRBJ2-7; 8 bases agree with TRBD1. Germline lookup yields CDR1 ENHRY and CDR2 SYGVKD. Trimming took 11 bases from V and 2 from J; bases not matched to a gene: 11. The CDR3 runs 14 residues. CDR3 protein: CAAPVGQATYEQYF. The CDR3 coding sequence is TGTGCCGCCCCCGTGGGACAGGCGACCTACGAGCAGTACTTC.

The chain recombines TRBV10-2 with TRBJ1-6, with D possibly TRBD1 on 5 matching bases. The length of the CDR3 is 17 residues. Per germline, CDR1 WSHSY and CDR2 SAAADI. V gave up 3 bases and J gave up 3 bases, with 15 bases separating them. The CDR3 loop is CASSDLETVLYNSPLHF. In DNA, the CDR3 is TGCGCCAGCAGTGACCTTGAGACAGTTCTCTATAATTCACCCCTCCACTTT.

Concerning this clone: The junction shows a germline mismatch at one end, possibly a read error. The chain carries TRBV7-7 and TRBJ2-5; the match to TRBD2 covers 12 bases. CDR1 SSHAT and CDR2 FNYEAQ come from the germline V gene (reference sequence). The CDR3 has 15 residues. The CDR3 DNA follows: TGTGCTAGCAGTCCTAGCGGGAGGGCCATGGAGACCCAGTACTTC. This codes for CASSPSGRAMETQYF.

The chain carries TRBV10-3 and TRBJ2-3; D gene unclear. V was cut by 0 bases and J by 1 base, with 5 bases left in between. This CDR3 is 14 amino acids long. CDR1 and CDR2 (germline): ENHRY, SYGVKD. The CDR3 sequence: CAISESRRTDTQYF. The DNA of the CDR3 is TGTGCCATCAGTGAGTCGCGGCGCACAGATACGCAGTATTTT.

The CDR3 loop reads CASSSGPNSPLHF. Here the CDR3 DNA reads TGTGCCAGCAGTAGCGGTCCTAATTCACCCCTCCACTTT. The J gene is TRBJ1-6, the V gene TRBV27; D is undetermined. Germline CDR1 MNHEY, CDR2 SMNVEV (reference sequence). This CDR3 is 13 amino acids long. V shed 5 bases and J shed 6 bases, with 8 bases lying between them.

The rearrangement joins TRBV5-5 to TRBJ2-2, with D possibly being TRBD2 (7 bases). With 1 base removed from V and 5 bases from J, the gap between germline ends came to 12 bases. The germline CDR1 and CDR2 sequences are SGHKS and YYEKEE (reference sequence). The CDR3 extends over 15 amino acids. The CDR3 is CASSLSGGRTGELFF. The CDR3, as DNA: TGTGCCAGCAGCTTGTCCGGGGGGCGTACCGGGGAGCTGTTTTTT.

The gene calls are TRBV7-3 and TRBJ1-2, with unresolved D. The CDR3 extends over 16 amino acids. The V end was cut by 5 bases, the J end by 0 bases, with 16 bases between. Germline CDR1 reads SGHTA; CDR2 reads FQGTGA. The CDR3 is CASSPVLQVANYGYTF. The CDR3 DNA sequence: TGTGCCAGCAGCCCGGTCCTCCAGGTCGCTAACTATGGCTACACCTTC.

This chain's CDR3 is CASSPPLDGSSYEQYF. The CDR3 nucleotides read TGTGCCAGCAGCCCTCCCTTAGACGGCAGCTCCTACGAGCAGTACTTC. This sequence joins TRBV7-9 and TRBJ2-7; D call uncertain. There are 16 residues in the CDR3. V was clipped by 5 bases and J by 0 bases, with 17 bases between them. The germline V gene has CDR1 SEHNR and CDR2 FQNEAQ (reference sequence).

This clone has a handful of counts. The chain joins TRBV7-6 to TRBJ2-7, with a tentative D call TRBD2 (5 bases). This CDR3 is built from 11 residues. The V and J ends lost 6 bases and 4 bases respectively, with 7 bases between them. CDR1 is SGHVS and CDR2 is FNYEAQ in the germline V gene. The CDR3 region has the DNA TGTGCCAGCAGTCCGGGGTACGAGCAGTACTTC. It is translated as CASSPGYEQYF.

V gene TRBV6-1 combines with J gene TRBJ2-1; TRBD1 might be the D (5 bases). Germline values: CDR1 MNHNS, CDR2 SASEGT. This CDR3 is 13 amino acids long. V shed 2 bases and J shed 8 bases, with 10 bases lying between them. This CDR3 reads CASSERSRDEQFF. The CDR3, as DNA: TGTGCCAGCAGTGAACGGAGCAGGGATGAGCAGTTCTTC.

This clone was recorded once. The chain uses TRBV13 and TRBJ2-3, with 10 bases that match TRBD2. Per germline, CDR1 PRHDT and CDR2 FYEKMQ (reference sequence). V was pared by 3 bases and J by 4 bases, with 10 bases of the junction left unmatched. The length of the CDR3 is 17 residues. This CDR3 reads CASSFTGLAEGADTQYF. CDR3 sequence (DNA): TGTGCCAGCAGCTTCACCGGACTAGCGGAAGGAGCAGATACGCAGTATTTT.

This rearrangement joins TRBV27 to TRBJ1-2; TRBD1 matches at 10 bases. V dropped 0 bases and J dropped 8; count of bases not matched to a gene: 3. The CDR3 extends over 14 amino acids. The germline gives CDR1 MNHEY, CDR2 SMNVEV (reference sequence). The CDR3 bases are TGTGCCAGCAGTTTATCGAGGACAGGGGGAGGCTACACCTTC. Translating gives CASSLSRTGGGYTF.

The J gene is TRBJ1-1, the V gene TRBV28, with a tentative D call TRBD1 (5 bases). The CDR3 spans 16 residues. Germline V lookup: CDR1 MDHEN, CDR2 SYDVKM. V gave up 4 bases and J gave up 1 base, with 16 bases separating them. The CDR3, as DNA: TGTGCCAGCAGTTCCTCGGGACGGCCAAGGAACACTGAAGCTTTCTTT. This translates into CASSSSGRPRNTEAFF.

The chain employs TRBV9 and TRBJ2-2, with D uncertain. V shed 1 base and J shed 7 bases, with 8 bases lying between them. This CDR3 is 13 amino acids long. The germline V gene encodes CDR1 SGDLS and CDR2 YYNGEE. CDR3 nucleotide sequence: TGTGCCAGCAGCGTATCCCCCGACGGGGAGCTGTTTTTT. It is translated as CASSVSPDGELFF.

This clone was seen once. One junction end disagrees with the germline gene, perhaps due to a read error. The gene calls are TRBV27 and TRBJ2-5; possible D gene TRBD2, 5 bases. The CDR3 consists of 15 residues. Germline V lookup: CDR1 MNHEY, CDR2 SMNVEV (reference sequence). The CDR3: CANSRSLAAQETQYF. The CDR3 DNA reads TGTGCCAACAGTCGTTCCCTAGCCGCCCAGGAGACCCAGTACTTC.

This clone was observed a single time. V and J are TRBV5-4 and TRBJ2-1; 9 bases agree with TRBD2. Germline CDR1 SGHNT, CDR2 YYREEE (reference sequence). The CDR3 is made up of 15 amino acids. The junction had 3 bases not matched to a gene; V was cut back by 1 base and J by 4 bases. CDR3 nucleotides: TGTGCCAGCAGCTTGCGACTAGCGGTTTACAATGAGCAGTTCTTC. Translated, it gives CASSLRLAVYNEQFF.

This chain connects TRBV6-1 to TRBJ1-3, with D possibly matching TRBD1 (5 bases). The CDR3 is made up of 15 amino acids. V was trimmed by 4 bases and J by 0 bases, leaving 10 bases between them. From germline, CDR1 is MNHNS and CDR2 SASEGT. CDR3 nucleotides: TGTGCCAGCAGTGCGGACATTCTCTCTGGAAACACCATATATTTT. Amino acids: CASSADILSGNTIYF.

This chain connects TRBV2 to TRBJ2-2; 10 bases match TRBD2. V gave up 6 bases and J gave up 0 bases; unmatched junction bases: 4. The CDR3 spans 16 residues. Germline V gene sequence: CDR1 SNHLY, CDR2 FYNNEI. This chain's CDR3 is CASSRTSGPNTGELFF. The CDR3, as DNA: TGTGCCAGCAGCCGGACTAGCGGCCCGAACACCGGGGAGCTGTTTTTT.

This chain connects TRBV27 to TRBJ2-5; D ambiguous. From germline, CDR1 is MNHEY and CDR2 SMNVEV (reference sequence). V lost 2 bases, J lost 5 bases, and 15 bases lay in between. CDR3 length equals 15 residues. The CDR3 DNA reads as TGTGCCAGCAGTTTAATACATGGGTCCCCGGAGACCCAGTACTTC. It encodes CASSLIHGSPETQYF.

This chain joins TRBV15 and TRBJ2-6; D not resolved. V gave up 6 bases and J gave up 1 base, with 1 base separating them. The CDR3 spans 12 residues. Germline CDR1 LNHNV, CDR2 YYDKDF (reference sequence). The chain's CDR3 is CATSSGANVLTF. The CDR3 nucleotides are TGTGCCACCAGTTCTGGGGCCAACGTCCTGACTTTC.

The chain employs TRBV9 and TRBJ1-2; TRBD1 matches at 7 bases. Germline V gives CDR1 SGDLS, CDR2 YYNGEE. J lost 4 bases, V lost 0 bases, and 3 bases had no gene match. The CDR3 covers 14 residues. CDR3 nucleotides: TGTGCCAGCAGCGTAGCAACAGGGGTCTATGGCTACACCTTC. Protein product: CASSVATGVYGYTF.

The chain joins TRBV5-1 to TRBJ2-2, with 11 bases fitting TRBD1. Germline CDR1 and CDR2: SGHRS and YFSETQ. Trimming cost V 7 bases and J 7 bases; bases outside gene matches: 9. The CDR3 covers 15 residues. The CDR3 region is CASRPWTGGGGELFF. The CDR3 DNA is TGCGCCAGCCGCCCCTGGACAGGGGGCGGCGGGGAGCTGTTTTTT. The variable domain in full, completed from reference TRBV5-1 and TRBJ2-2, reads KAGVTQTPRYLIKTRGQQVTLSCSPISGHRSVSWYQQTPGQGLQFLFEYFSETQRNKGNFPGRFSGRQFSNSRSEMNVSTLELGDSALYLCASRPWTGGGGELFFGEGSRLTVL.

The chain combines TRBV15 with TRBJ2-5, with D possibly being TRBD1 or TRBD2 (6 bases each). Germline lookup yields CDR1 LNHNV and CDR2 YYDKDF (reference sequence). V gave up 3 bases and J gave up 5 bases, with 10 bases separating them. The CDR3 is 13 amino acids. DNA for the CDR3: TGTGCCACCAGCAGCCTAGGGGGGGAGACCCAGTACTTC. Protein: CATSSLGGETQYF.

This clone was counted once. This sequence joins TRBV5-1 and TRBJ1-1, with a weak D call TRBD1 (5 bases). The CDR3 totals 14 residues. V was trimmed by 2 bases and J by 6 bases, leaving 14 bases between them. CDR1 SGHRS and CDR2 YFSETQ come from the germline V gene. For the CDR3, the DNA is TGCGCCAGCAGCTTAGGCAGGGATTTGGCTGAAGCTTTCTTT. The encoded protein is CASSLGRDLAEAFF.

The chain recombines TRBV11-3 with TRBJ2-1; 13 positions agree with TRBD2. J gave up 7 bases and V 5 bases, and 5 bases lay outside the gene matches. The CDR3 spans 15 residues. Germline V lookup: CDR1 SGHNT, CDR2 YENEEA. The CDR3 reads CASSTSGRAENEQFF. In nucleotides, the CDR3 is TGTGCCAGCAGCACTAGCGGGAGGGCCGAAAATGAGCAGTTCTTC.